These 11 T cell receptor beta chains came from one sample sequenced in a study of CD8 T cells in Susac syndrome. Reverse transcription of roughly 0.45 to 1 ug RNA used random hexamers. A single record per CDR3 protein comes from TCRdb applying MiXCR to the immunoSEQ multiplex PCR reads. Here the sample spans about 140,000 distinct CDR3 sequences, approximately 95% being singletons. The sequenced sample consisted of CD4+ T cells from PBMCs. These TCRs come from a human donor with Susac syndrome.

The chain uses TRBV3-1 and TRBJ1-5, with TRBD1 identical over 10 bases. The germline V gene encodes CDR1 LGHDT and CDR2 YNNKEL (reference sequence). Trimming removed 3 bases from V and 6 bases from J; junction bases left unmatched: 5. The CDR3 totals 15 residues. CDR3 nucleotide sequence: TGTGCCAGCAGCCAGCGGACAGGGGGACCTCAGCCCCAGCATTTT. Protein product: CASSQRTGGPQPQHF.

This clonotype has only one observation. The genes are TRBV10-3 and TRBJ2-1; the match to TRBD2 covers 16 bases. Germline CDR1 and CDR2: ENHRY and SYGVKD. The CDR3 is 14 residues long. V lost 8 bases, J lost 8 bases, and 3 bases stayed unmatched. The CDR3 nucleotides read TGTGCCATCGGGACTAGCGGGGGGGCCCATGAGCAGTTCTTC. This codes for CAIGTSGGAHEQFF.

V is TRBV2 and J is TRBJ2-7, with 8 bases lining up with TRBD2. The CDR3 contains 15 residues. The V gene end was trimmed by 3 bases and the J gene end by 1 base; junction bases not matched to a gene: 5. CDR1 is SNHLY, CDR2 FYNNEI, per germline. The chain's CDR3 is CASSESGGRSYEQYF. CDR3 DNA sequence: TGTGCCAGCAGTGAGTCTGGCGGGAGGTCCTACGAGCAGTACTTC. Drawing the rest from reference TRBV2 and TRBJ2-7, the complete variable domain is EPEVTQTPSHQVTQMGQEVILRCVPISNHLYFYWYRQILGQKVEFLVSFYNNEISEKSEIFDDQFSVERPDGSNFTLKIRSTKLEDSAMYFCASSESGGRSYEQYFGPGTRLTVT.

The CDR3 here is CSAGLSGRTKNIQYF. The CDR3 DNA reads TGCAGTGCCGGGCTTAGCGGGAGGACCAAAAACATTCAGTACTTC. V gene TRBV20-1 combines with J gene TRBJ2-4, with 10 bases lining up with TRBD2. This CDR3 is 15 amino acids long. Germline-derived CDR1 and CDR2 are DFQATT and SNEGSKA (reference sequence). J lost 2 bases, V lost 6 bases, and 7 bases had no gene match.

The V and J genes are TRBV23-1 and TRBJ2-6, with D possibly TRBD1 on 6 matching bases. TRBV23-1 is an ORF; its function is uncertain. V lost 4 bases, J lost 0 bases, and 19 bases lay in between. This CDR3 comprises 19 residues. The CDR3 nucleotides are TGCGCCAGCAGTCCTTTTCGACAGGCCGATCGCTCTGGGGCCAACGTCCTGACTTTC. Its protein is CASSPFRQADRSGANVLTF.

The rearrangement joins TRBV9 to TRBJ2-7, with D maybe TRBD2 (5 bases). The CDR3 has 14 amino acids. Germline CDR1 reads SGDLS; CDR2 reads YYNGEE. Trimming removed 2 bases from V and 0 bases from J, with 9 bases in between. CDR3: CASSVDGVSYEQYF. CDR3 nucleotides: TGTGCCAGCAGCGTCGACGGGGTCTCCTACGAGCAGTACTTC.

Here the CDR3 DNA reads TGCAGTGCTACTGGACTAGCGGGGATCACAGATACGCAGTATTTT. This codes for CSATGLAGITDTQYF. The chain joins TRBV20-1 to TRBJ2-3; 12 nucleotides agree with TRBD2. Looked up from germline, CDR1 is DFQATT and CDR2 is SNEGSKA (reference sequence). Trimming took 4 bases from V and 2 from J; bases not matched to a gene: 4. CDR3 length: 15 amino acids.

The genes are TRBV20-1 and TRBJ2-4; no reliable D call. V was trimmed by 3 bases and J by 8 bases, leaving 5 bases between them. The CDR3 spans 10 residues. The germline CDR1 and CDR2 sequences are DFQATT and SNEGSKA (reference sequence). The CDR3 reads CSASPDIQYF. The CDR3 bases are TGCAGTGCTAGTCCGGACATTCAGTACTTC.

The chain employs TRBV6-5 and TRBJ2-7; D remains ambiguous. CDR1 and CDR2 from the germline V gene are MNHEY and SVGAGI. The CDR3 runs 13 residues. V shed 4 bases and J shed 3 bases, with 10 bases lying between them. As DNA, the CDR3 is TGTGCCAGCAGTTTGAGAGGCAGCTACGAGCAGTACTTC. Translating it yields CASSLRGSYEQYF.

The V gene is TRBV4-3, the J gene TRBJ2-3, with TRBD2 as a possible D gene (5 bases). CDR1 and CDR2 (germline): LGHNA, YSLEER. The V end lost 4 bases, the J end lost 0 bases, and 14 bases lay between the germline ends. The length of the CDR3 is 16 residues. The CDR3 DNA is TGCGCCAGCAGCCCTGGAGGATACGGAAGCACAGATACGCAGTATTTT. It specifies CASSPGGYGSTDTQYF.

The V call is TRBV7-9, the J call TRBJ2-1; TRBD2 is a possible D gene (5 bases). Germline CDR1 and CDR2: SEHNR and FQNEAQ (reference sequence). The CDR3 sequence is 13 residues long. V lost 8 bases to trimming and J lost 6 bases, with 14 bases between them. For the CDR3, the DNA is TGTGCCAGCTTTAGCGTCGGGATCAATGAGCAGTTCTTC. The encoded protein is CASFSVGINEQFF.